The next 6 T cell receptor beta chains were all read from a single sample in a study of blood T cell repertoires in COVID-19. Method: immunoSEQ multiplex PCR; TCRdb's copy keeps in-frame clones and lacks some. The data hold some 300,000 clones, with approximately 88% observed a single time. The sequenced sample was PBMCs or T cells enriched from blood (not recorded which). These receptors were taken from a woman in her twenties or thirties who had recovered from COVID-19.

The gene calls are TRBV27 and TRBJ1-2; the D gene is possibly TRBD1 (5 bases). The V gene lost 6 bases and the J gene lost 2 bases, with 10 bases spanning the gap. Germline V gene sequence: CDR1 MNHEY, CDR2 SMNVEV (reference sequence). The CDR3 runs 13 residues. The CDR3 is CASSPTVNYGYTF. Written as DNA, the CDR3 is TGTGCCAGCAGCCCGACAGTCAACTATGGCTACACCTTC.

The rearrangement uses TRBV28 and TRBJ2-1; D is uncertain. Germline CDR1 is MDHEN and CDR2 is SYDVKM. Deletions cut 8 bases from V and 2 bases from J, with 7 bases between. This CDR3 region has 12 residues. This CDR3 reads CASDGAYNEQFF. The DNA for the CDR3 is TGTGCCAGCGACGGAGCCTACAATGAGCAGTTCTTC. The whole variable domain, filled in from reference TRBV28 and TRBJ2-1, reads DVKVTQSSRYLVKRTGEKVFLECVQDMDHENMFWYRQDPGLGLRLIYFSYDVKMKEKGDIPEGYSVSREKKERFSLILESASTNQTSMYLCASDGAYNEQFFGPGTRLTVL.

CDR3 sequence reads: CASSLFGAGGLVYGYTF. The CDR3 nucleotides read TGTGCCAGCAGTTTATTCGGCGCAGGGGGCTTGGTCTATGGCTACACCTTC. The rearrangement links TRBV27 to TRBJ1-2, with 8 bases identical to TRBD1. V shed 1 base and J 4 bases; nucleotides not matched to a gene: 11. Germline V gives CDR1 MNHEY, CDR2 SMNVEV (reference sequence). The CDR3 extends over 17 amino acids.

The chain uses TRBV5-1 and TRBJ2-1; 8 positions match TRBD1. The CDR3 is 16 residues long. Germline V gives CDR1 SGHRS, CDR2 YFSETQ. V lost 1 base, J lost 10 bases, and 13 bases stayed unmatched. The CDR3 reads CASSLSRTGTAEEQFF. The CDR3 DNA reads TGCGCCAGCAGCTTGAGTAGGACAGGGACGGCGGAAGAGCAGTTCTTC.

The rearrangement uses TRBV5-1 and TRBJ2-6, with D possibly matching TRBD2 (5 bases). This CDR3 has 15 residues. The V gene's germline CDR1 is SGHRS and CDR2 YFSETQ. Deletions cut 3 bases from V and 2 bases from J, with 9 bases between. This CDR3 is CASSSGNTGANVLTF. The DNA of the CDR3 is TGCGCCAGCAGCTCGGGGAATACTGGGGCCAACGTCCTGACTTTC.

This clone turned up a few times. The rearrangement links TRBV9 to TRBJ1-1; D not certain. V lost 4 bases and J 0 bases, leaving 4 bases between the germline ends. There are 12 residues in the CDR3. The germline CDR1 and CDR2 sequences are SGDLS and YYNGEE. In DNA form, the CDR3 reads TGTGCCAGCAGCCAGGTGAACACTGAAGCTTTCTTT. As protein: CASSQVNTEAFF.